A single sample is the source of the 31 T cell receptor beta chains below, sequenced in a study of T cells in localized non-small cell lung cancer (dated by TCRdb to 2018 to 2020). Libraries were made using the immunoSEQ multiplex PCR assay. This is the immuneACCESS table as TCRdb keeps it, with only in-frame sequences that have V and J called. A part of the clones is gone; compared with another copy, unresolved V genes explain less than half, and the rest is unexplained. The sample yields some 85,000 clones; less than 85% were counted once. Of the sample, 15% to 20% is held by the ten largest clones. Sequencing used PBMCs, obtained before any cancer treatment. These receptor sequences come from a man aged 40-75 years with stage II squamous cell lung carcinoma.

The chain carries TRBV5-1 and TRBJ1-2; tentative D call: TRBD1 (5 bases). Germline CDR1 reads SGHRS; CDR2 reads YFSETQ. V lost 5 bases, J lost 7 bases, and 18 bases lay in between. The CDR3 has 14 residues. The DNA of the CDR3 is TGCGCCAGCAGGCTCGACCTGGGGCGCTTTGGCTACACCTTC. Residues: CASRLDLGRFGYTF.

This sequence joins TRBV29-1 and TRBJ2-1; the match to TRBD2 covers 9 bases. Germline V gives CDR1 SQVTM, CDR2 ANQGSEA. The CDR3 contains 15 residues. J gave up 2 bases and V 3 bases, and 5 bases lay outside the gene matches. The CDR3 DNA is TGCAGCGTTGAGGGGCGGGGGGGCGCCTACAATGAGCAGTTCTTC. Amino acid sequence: CSVEGRGGAYNEQFF.

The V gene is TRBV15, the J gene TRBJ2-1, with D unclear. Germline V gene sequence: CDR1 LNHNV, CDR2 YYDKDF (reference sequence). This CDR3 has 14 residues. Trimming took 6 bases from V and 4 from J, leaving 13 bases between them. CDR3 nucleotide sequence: TGTGCCACCAGGCGACGAGGCAGTTACAATGAGCAGTTCTTC. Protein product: CATRRRGSYNEQFF.

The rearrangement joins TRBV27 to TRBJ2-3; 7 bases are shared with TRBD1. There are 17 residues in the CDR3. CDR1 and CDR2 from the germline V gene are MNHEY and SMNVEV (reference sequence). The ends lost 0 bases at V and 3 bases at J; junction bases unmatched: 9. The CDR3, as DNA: TGTGCCAGCAGTTTATCAGGGGGCGCTTCCCTAACAGATACGCAGTATTTT. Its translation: CASSLSGGASLTDTQYF.

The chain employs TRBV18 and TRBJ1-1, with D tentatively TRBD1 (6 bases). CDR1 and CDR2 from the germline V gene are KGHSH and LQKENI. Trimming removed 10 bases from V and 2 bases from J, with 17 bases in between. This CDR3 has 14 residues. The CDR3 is CATRGGPGNTEAFF. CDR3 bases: TGTGCCACCCGGGGGGGGCCGGGAAACACTGAAGCTTTCTTT.

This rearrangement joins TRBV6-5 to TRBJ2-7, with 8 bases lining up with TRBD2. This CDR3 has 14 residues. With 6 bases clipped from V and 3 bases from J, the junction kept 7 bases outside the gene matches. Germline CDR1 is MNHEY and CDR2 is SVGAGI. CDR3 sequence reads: CASRPPGLVYEQYF. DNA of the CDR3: TGTGCCAGCAGACCCCCGGGACTAGTCTACGAGCAGTACTTC.

CDR3 residues: CASSQGDRDTGELFF. The CDR3 nucleotides are TGTGCCAGCAGCCAAGGGGACAGGGACACCGGGGAGCTGTTTTTT. The chain employs TRBV4-2 and TRBJ2-2; 9 nucleotides agree with TRBD1. CDR1 and CDR2 (germline): LGHNA, YNFKEQ. J was trimmed by 3 bases and V by 1 base; bases with no gene match: 0. The CDR3 sequence is 15 residues long.

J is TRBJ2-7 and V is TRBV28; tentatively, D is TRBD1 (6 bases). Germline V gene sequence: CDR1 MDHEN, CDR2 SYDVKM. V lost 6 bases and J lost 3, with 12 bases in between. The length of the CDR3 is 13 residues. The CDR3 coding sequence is TGTGCCAGCAGGGGGGCGCTACTCTACGAGCAGTACTTC. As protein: CASRGALLYEQYF.

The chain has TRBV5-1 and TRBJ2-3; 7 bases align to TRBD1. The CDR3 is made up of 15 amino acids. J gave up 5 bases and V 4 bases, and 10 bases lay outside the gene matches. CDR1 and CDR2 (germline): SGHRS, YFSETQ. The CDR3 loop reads CASSQTGNRGDTQYF. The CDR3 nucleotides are TGCGCCAGCAGCCAGACAGGGAATCGGGGAGATACGCAGTATTTT.

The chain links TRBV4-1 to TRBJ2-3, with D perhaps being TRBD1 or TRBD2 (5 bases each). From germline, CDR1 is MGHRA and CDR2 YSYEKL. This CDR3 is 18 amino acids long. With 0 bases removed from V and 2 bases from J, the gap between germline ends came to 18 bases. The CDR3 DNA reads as TGCGCCAGCAGCCAAGACTGGGCTGGGCGAGGGGCCACAGATACGCAGTATTTT. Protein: CASSQDWAGRGATDTQYF.

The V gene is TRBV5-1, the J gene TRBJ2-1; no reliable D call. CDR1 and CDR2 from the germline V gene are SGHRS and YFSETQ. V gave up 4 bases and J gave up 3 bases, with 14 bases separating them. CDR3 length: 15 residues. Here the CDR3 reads CASSPDPKGYNEQFF. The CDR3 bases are TGCGCCAGCAGCCCCGATCCCAAAGGCTACAATGAGCAGTTCTTC.

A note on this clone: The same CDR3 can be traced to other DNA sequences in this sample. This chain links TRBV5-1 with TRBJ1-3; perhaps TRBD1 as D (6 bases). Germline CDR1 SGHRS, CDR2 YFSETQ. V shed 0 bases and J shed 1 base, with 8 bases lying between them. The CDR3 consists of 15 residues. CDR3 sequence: CASSLGTASGNTIYF. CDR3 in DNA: TGCGCCAGCAGCTTGGGGACAGCGTCTGGAAACACCATATATTTT.

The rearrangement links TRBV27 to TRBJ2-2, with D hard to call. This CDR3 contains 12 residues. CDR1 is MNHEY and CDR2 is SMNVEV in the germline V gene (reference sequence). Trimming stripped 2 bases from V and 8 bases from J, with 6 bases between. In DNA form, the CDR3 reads TGTGCCAGCAGTTTAAGTATAGGGGAGCTGTTTTTT. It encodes CASSLSIGELFF.

The CDR3 DNA reads TGCGCCAGCAGCGTTGGTTGGGGGAAGAACACTGAAGCTTTCTTT. Its protein is CASSVGWGKNTEAFF. This chain uses TRBV5-1 with TRBJ1-1; tentative D call: TRBD1 (5 bases). This CDR3 comprises 15 residues. Trimming cost V 4 bases and J 1 base, with 14 bases left between them. Per the germline V gene, CDR1 is SGHRS and CDR2 is YFSETQ.

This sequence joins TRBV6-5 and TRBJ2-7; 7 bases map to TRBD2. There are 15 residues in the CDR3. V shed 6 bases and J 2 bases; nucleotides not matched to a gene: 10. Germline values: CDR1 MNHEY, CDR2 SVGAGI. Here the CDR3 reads CASSTSQRGPYEQYF. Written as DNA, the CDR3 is TGTGCCAGCAGCACTAGCCAGCGGGGCCCCTACGAGCAGTACTTC.

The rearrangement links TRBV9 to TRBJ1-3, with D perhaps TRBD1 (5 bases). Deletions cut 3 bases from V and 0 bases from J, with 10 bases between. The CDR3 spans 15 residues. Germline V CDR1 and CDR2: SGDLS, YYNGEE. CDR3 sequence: CASSADSSSGNTIYF. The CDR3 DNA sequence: TGTGCCAGCAGCGCTGACAGCTCCTCTGGAAACACCATATATTTT.

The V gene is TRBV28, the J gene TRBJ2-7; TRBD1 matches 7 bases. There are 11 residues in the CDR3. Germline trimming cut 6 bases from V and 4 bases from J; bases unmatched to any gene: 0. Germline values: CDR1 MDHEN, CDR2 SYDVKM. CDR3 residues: CASRGQYEQYF. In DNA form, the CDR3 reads TGTGCCAGCAGGGGACAGTACGAGCAGTACTTC.

As DNA, the CDR3 is TGCAGCGTAGCACTTGCCGAGGCTGGCTACACCTTC. Translating gives CSVALAEAGYTF. The chain links TRBV29-1 to TRBJ1-2; no clear D gene. V gave up 6 bases and J gave up 7 bases, with 15 bases separating them. Germline CDR1 reads SQVTM; CDR2 reads ANQGSEA. The CDR3 contains 12 residues.

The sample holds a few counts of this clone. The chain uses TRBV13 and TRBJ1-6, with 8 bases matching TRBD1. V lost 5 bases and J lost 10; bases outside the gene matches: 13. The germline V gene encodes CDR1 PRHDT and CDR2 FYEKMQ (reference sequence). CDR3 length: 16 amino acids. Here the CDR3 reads CASSAHPGTGGSPLHF. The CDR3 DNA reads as TGTGCCAGCAGCGCGCACCCCGGGACAGGCGGCTCACCCCTCCACTTT. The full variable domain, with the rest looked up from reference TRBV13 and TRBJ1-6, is AAGVIQSPRHLIKEKRETATLKCYPIPRHDTVYWYQQGPGQDPQFLISFYEKMQSDKGSIPDRFSAQQFSDYHSELNMSSLELGDSALYFCASSAHPGTGGSPLHFGNGTRLTVT.

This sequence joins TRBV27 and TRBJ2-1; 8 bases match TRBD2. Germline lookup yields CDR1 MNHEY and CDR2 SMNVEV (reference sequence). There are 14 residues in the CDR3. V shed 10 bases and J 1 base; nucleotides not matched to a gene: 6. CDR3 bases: TGTGCCATCGCACTAGCGGCTTCCTACAATGAGCAGTTCTTC. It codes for CAIALAASYNEQFF.

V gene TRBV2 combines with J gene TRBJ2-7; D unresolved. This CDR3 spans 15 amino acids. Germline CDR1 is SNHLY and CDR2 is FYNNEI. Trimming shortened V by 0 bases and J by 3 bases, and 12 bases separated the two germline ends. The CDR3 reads CASSEASMGFYEQYF. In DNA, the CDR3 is TGTGCCAGCAGTGAAGCGTCGATGGGATTCTACGAGCAGTACTTC.

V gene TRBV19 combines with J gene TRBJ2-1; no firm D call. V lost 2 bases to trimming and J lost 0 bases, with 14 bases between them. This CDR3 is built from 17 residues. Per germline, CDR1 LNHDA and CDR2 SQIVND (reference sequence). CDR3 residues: CASSIPSGRFSYNEQFF. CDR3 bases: TGTGCCAGTAGTATACCGTCCGGGCGATTCTCCTACAATGAGCAGTTCTTC.

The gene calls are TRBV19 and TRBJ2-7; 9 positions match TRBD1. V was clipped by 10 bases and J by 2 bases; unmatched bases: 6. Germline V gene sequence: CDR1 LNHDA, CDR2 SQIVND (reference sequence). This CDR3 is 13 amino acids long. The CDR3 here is CATKDRGTYEQYF. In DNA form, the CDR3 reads TGTGCCACAAAGGACAGGGGCACCTACGAGCAGTACTTC.

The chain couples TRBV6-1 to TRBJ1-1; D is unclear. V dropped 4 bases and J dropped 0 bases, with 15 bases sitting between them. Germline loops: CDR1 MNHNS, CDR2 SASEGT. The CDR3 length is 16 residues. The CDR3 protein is CASSVRGTSMNTEAFF. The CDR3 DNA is TGTGCCAGCAGTGTGCGGGGAACTAGTATGAACACTGAAGCTTTCTTT.

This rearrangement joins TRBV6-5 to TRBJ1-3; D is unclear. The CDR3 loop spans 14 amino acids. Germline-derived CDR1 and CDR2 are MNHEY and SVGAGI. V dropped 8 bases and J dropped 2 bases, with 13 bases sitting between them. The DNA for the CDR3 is TGTGCCAGCGCCCGAACCCCCGCTGGAAACACCATATATTTT. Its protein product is CASARTPAGNTIYF.

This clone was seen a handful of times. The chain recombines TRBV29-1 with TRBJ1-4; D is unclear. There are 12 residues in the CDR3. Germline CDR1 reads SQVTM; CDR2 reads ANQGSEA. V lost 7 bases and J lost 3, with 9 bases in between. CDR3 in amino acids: CSGGWANEKLFF. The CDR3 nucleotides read TGCAGCGGTGGGTGGGCTAATGAAAAACTGTTTTTT.

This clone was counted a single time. CDR3 residues: CASSLGHRTVYEQYF. The CDR3 nucleotides read TGTGCCAGCAGCTTAGGTCACCGGACAGTCTACGAGCAGTACTTC. This chain links TRBV11-2 with TRBJ2-7; TRBD1 is a possible D gene (6 bases). CDR1 SGHAT and CDR2 FQNNGV come from the germline V gene. The CDR3 is 15 residues long. V was clipped by 1 base and J by 3 bases, with 13 bases between them.

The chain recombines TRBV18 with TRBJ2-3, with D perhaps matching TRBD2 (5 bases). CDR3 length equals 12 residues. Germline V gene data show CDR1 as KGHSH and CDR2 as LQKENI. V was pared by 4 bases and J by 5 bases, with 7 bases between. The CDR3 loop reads CASSLRGDTQYF. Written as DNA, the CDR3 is TGTGCCAGCTCACTACGGGGAGATACGCAGTATTTT.

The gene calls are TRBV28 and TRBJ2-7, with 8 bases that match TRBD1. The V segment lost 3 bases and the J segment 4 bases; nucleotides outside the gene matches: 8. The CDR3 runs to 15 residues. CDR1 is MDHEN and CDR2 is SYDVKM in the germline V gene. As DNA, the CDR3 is TGTGCCAGCAGTTTGAGGTCAGGGGGCAAGTACGAGCAGTACTTC. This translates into CASSLRSGGKYEQYF.

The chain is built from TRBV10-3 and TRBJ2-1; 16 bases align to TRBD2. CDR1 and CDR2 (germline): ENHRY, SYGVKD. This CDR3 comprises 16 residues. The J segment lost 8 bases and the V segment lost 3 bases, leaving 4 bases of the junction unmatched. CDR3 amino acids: CAISDPGLAGGDEQFF. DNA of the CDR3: TGTGCCATCAGTGACCCGGGACTAGCGGGAGGGGATGAGCAGTTCTTC.

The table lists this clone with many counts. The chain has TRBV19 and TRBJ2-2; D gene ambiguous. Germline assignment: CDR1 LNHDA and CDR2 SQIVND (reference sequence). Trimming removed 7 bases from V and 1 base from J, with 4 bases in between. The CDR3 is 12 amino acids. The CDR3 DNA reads TGTGCCAGTACATGGAACACCGGGGAGCTGTTTTTT. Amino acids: CASTWNTGELFF.